These 2 T cell receptor beta chains share one sample of origin, sequenced in a study of cytomegalovirus exposure and HLA in healthy donors (dated by TCRdb to 2015 to 2018). The protocol used for the library was the immunoSEQ multiplex PCR assay. For the multiplex PCR, a mixture combining 60 forward primers for TCR Vbeta segments and 13 reverse primers for TCR Jbeta segments was used. In TCRdb, the immuneACCESS table is reduced to in-frame sequences with V and J assigned. These tables do not hold every clone; where another copy was compared, an unresolved V gene accounts for under half, and the others remain unexplained. The sample table holds over 150,000 clones, of which about 81% were seen once. The ten largest make up under 2% of the sample. The sample consisted of PBMCs. The receptor source for this set is a young woman in good health and CMV-seronegative.

The gene calls are TRBV7-8 and TRBJ2-3; possibly TRBD1 for D (6 bases). CDR3 length: 18 residues. Germline assignment: CDR1 SGHVS and CDR2 FQNEAQ. V dropped 5 bases and J dropped 0 bases, with 21 bases sitting between them. CDR3 DNA: TGTGCCAGCAGCCTAAGAGATTTAGGGACATCTAGCACAGATACGCAGTATTTT. Its protein is CASSLRDLGTSSTDTQYF.

This clone was seen ten or more times. This chain connects TRBV10-3 to TRBJ2-7; TRBD1 matches 7 bases. V lost 5 bases, J lost 4 bases, and 2 bases stayed unmatched. The CDR3 contains 12 residues. Germline CDR1 is ENHRY and CDR2 is SYGVKD. In DNA form, the CDR3 reads TGTGCCATCAGTCCCAGGGGGTACGAGCAGTACTTC. The encoded protein is CAISPRGYEQYF.